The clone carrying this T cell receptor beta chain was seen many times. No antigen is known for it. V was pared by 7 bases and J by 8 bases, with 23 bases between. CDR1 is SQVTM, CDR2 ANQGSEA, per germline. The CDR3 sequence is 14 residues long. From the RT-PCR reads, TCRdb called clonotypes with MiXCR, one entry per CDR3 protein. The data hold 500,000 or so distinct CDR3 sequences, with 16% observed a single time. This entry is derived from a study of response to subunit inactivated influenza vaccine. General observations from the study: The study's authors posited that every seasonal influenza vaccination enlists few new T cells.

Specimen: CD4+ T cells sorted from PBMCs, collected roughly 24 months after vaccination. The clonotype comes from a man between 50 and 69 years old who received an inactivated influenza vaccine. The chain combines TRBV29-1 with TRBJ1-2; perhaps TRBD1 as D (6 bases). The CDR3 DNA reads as TGCAGCGCCGAGGGGGAGTCTCTCAAGGGGGGCTACACCTTC. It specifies CSAEGESLKGGYTF.